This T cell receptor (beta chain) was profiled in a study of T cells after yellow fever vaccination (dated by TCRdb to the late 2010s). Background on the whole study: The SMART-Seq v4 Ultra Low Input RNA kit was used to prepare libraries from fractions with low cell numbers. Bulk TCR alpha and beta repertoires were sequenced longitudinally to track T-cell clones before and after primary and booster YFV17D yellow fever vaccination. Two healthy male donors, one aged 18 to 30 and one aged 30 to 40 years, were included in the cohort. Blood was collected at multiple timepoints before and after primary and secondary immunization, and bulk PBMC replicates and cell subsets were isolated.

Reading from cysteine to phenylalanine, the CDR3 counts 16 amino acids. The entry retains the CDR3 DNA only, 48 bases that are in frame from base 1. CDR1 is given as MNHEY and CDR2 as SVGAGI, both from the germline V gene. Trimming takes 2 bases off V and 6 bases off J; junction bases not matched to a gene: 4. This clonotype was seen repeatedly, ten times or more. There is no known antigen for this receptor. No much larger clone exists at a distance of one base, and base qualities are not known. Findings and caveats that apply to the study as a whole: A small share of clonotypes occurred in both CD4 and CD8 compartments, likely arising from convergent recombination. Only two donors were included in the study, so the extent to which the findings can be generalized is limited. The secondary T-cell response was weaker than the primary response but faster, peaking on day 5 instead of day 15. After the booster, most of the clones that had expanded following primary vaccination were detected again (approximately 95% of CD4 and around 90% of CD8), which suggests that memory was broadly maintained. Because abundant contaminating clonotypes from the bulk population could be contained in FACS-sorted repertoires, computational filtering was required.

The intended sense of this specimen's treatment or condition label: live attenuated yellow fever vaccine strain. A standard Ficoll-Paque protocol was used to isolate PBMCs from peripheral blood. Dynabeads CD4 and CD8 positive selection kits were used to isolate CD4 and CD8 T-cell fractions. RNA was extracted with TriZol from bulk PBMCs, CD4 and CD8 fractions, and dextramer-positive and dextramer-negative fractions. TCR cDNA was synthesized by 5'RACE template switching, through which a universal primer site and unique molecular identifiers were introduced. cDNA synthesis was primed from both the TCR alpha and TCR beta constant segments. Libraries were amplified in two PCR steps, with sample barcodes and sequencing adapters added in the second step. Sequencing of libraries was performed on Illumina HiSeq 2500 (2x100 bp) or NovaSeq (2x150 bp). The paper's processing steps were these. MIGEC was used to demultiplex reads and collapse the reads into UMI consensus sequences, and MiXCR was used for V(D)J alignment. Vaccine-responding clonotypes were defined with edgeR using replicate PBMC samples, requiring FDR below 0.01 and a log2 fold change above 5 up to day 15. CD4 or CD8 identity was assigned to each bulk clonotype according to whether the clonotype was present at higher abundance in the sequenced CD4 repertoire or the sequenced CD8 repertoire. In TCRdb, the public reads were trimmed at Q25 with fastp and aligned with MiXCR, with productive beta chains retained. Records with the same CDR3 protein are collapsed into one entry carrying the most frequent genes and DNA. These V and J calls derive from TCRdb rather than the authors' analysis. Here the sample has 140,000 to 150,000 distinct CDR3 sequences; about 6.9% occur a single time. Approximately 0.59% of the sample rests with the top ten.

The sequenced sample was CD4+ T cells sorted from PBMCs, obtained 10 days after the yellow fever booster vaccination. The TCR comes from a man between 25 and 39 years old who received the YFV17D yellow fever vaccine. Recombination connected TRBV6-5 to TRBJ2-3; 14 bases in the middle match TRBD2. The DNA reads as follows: TGTGCCAGCAGTTACGGACTAGCGGGAGGAGTGGATACGCAGTATTTT. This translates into CASSYGLAGGVDTQYF.